This entry concerns a single TCR beta chain. In the source study's methods: Reference gene primer amplification gave estimated nucleated cell counts. The assay was immunoSEQ multiplex PCR, and TCRdb's table has in-frame clones only and misses some. V and J calls and clone size are those listed in that table; D and trimming were worked out from the DNA. The repertoire holds 100,000 to 150,000 clones, with over 80% as singletons. This entry is derived from a study of blood T cell repertoires in COVID-19. At the level of the study: The United States, Italy and Spain were the sources of the acute and convalescent COVID-19 samples. PBMCs, B-cell-depleted T cells, or T cells provided the cDNA or gDNA that made up the material.

There are 16 residues in the CDR3. The germline gives CDR1 SGDLS, CDR2 YYNGEE. Trimming removed 2 bases at V and 5 bases at J, with 19 bases between. The source of this sequence is a man in his forties with active or convalescent COVID-19. The gene calls are TRBV9 and TRBJ1-2; D is perhaps TRBD1 (5 bases). The sample comprised peripheral blood. The CDR3 sequence: CASSVSIGAGEYGYTF. In DNA, the CDR3 is TGTGCCAGCAGCGTGTCAATCGGGGCGGGAGAGTATGGCTACACCTTC.